This is a list of T cell receptor beta chains from one sample in a study of Ad26.COV2.S vaccination and SARS-CoV-2 variants. Sequencing was performed with immunoSEQ multiplex PCR; in TCRdb, only in-frame clones are kept and a portion is missing. Of some 640,000 clones detected, roughly 90% appear once; the ten largest clones hold over 1.3%. The material was peripheral blood, obtained in a trial of Ad26.COV2.S vaccine versus placebo. These receptors were taken from a person aged 18-65 years who received the Ad26.COV2.S COVID-19 vaccine or a placebo. Each CDR3 is given with its conserved first and last residue. The D gene is left open where the match is weak. Clone sizes are given selectively: once, few, many, or a class where the clone is expanded.

CDR3nt,CDR3aa,d_gene,v_gene,abundance,j_gene
TGTGCCAGCAGTTATAGGGCCGGTCAGCCCCAGCATTTT,CASSYRAGQPQHF,NA,TRBV6-5,NA,TRBJ1-5
TGCGCCAGCAGCATGGAGTTAGCGGGACTAGCCGCCGAGCAGTACTTC,CASSMELAGLAAEQYF,TRBD2,TRBV5-1,few,TRBJ2-7
TGTGCCAGCAGTTCCCTGGGGAATGAGCAGTTCTTC,CASSSLGNEQFF,NA,TRBV27,NA,TRBJ2-1
TGTGCCAGCAGTGATTTGCCAGGGGCGAACAATCAGCCCCAGCATTTT,CASSDLPGANNQPQHF,NA,TRBV6-1,NA,TRBJ1-5
TGTGCCTGGAGTGTACGTAGGACTAGCGGGAGCTACACAGATACGCAGTATTTT,CAWSVRRTSGSYTDTQYF,TRBD2,TRBV30,once,TRBJ2-3
TGTGCCAGTAGTTCGTGGCAGAACAATCAGCCCCAGCATTTT,CASSSWQNNQPQHF,NA,TRBV19,NA,TRBJ1-5
TGCGCCAGCAGTCAAGGAGGGAAGGGGGAAGGGAGATCTCTACGTCTTTTT,CASSQGGKGEGRSLRLF,NA,TRBV23-1,NA,TRBJ1-5
TGTGCCAGCAGCTTAGAATCGCCGGACAGGGAGTTGGGCTACACCTTC,CASSLESPDRELGYTF,TRBD1,TRBV7-9,NA,TRBJ1-2
TGTGCCAGCAGCCAAGATCTTACTAGCGGGAGGTTAGGCGATGAGCAGTTCTTC,CASSQDLTSGRLGDEQFF,TRBD2,TRBV3-1/TRBV3-2,NA,TRBJ2-1
TGCGCCAGCAGCTCCTTGACAGGGGCCAAAAACATTCAGTACTTC,CASSSLTGAKNIQYF,TRBD1,TRBV5-1,once,TRBJ2-4
TGTGCCAGCAGTTACACTTCCGGGACTAGCGGGATACCCTACTCCTACGAGCAGTACTTC,CASSYTSGTSGIPYSYEQYF,TRBD2,TRBV6-2/TRBV6-3,NA,TRBJ2-7
TGTGCCAGCAGTCAGGCAGGGGTTCGGGAGCAGTTCTTC,CASSQAGVREQFF,NA,TRBV6-2/TRBV6-3,few,TRBJ2-1
TGTGCCAGTAGGCCGACAGGGGTTAACACCGGGGAGCTGTTTTTT,CASRPTGVNTGELFF,TRBD1,TRBV19,NA,TRBJ2-2
TGTGCCAGCAGCCCCAGGCCCGGGGAGCTGTTTTTT,CASSPRPGELFF,NA,TRBV7-8,NA,TRBJ2-2
TGTGCCAGCAGTGACCTCTATGGGAGCGCCCATGAGCAGTTCTTC,CASSDLYGSAHEQFF,NA,TRBV25-1,NA,TRBJ2-1
TGTGCCAGCAGCTCCGGGGCCCTTTCCTACGAGCAGTACTTC,CASSSGALSYEQYF,NA,TRBV11-2,NA,TRBJ2-7
TGTGCCAGCAGCTTGGTGGCAGGTGGAACAGATACGCAGTATTTT,CASSLVAGGTDTQYF,NA,TRBV5-6,NA,TRBJ2-3
TGTGCCAGTAGTCTACTAGGGGGACCCTACGAGCAGTACTTC,CASSLLGGPYEQYF,NA,TRBV19,NA,TRBJ2-7
TGTGCCAGCAGCTTAGCGCATCCCGAGCAGTTCTTC,CASSLAHPEQFF,NA,TRBV7-9,once,TRBJ2-1
TGTGCCACCAGCAGAGCTTTACTAGCAGGGGCAAACAATGAGCAGTTCTTC,CATSRALLAGANNEQFF,NA,TRBV15,NA,TRBJ2-1
TGTGCCAGCACCTCACTGGATAGCAATCAGCCCCAGCATTTT,CASTSLDSNQPQHF,NA,TRBV2,NA,TRBJ1-5
TGTGCCAGCACCCTGAGGCCCGGAGATACGCAGTATTTT,CASTLRPGDTQYF,NA,TRBV7-2,NA,TRBJ2-3
TGTGCCAGCAGTGAAGGCCAGATAGGCACTGAAGCTTTCTTT,CASSEGQIGTEAFF,NA,TRBV2,NA,TRBJ1-1
TGCGCCAGCAGCCAAGGTTGGGACCAGGTGTCTGGAAACACCATATATTTT,CASSQGWDQVSGNTIYF,NA,TRBV4-3,few,TRBJ1-3
TGTGCCAGCAGTTGGGGGCCAATCTACGAGCAGTACTTC,CASSWGPIYEQYF,NA,TRBV6-2/TRBV6-3,NA,TRBJ2-7
TGTGCCAGCAGCATCACCCTCTACGAGCAGTACTTC,CASSITLYEQYF,NA,TRBV5-5,NA,TRBJ2-7
TGTGCCAGCAGTTTGGGGGGGGTAGGGAATCAGCCCCAGCATTTT,CASSLGGVGNQPQHF,NA,TRBV27,NA,TRBJ1-5
TGTGCCAGCAGCGTATTAGCCAACACTGAAGCTTTCTTT,CASSVLANTEAFF,NA,TRBV9,NA,TRBJ1-1
TGTGCCAGCAGCGTAGAGCGCGGGGAGCTGTTTTTT,CASSVERGELFF,NA,TRBV9,NA,TRBJ2-2
TGCAGTGCGGAATCCACAGATACGCAGTATTTT,CSAESTDTQYF,NA,TRBV20-1,NA,TRBJ2-3
TGTGCCAGCAGGAGGGGGGGCGGCAATCAGCCCCAGCATTTT,CASRRGGGNQPQHF,NA,TRBV2,once,TRBJ1-5
TGTGCCAGCAGCTTACAGACACAAGGGGACTACGAGCAGTACTTC,CASSLQTQGDYEQYF,NA,TRBV7-2,NA,TRBJ2-7
TGTGCCAGCAGCTTGGGCTGGGAGGCAACTCCAAATCAGCCCCAGCATTTT,CASSLGWEATPNQPQHF,NA,TRBV5-6,NA,TRBJ1-5
TGTGCCAGCAGGGAGGGGCGGCTGAACACTGAAGCTTTCTTT,CASREGRLNTEAFF,NA,TRBV2,once,TRBJ1-1
TGTGCCAGCAGCCAATGGGCGATGAACACCGGGGAGCTGTTTTTT,CASSQWAMNTGELFF,NA,TRBV16,NA,TRBJ2-2
TGTGCCACCAGTGACCACACCGGGGACGGCGACAATCAGCCCCAGCATTTT,CATSDHTGDGDNQPQHF,NA,TRBV24-1,NA,TRBJ1-5
TGTGCCAGCTCACCAGACCCTAACGGGGCTGAAGCTTTCTTT,CASSPDPNGAEAFF,NA,TRBV18,once,TRBJ1-1
TGTGCCAGCAGCCAATTCGGACAAGTCGGGCAGTACTTC,CASSQFGQVGQYF,NA,TRBV3-1/TRBV3-2,NA,TRBJ2-7
TGTGCCACCAGCTCACAGGGGACCTACGAGCAGTACTTC,CATSSQGTYEQYF,TRBD1,TRBV15,NA,TRBJ2-7
TGTGCCAGCAGCTCCCCCGGCGGGAGTGCGCAGTATTTT,CASSSPGGSAQYF,TRBD2,TRBV7-8,NA,TRBJ2-3